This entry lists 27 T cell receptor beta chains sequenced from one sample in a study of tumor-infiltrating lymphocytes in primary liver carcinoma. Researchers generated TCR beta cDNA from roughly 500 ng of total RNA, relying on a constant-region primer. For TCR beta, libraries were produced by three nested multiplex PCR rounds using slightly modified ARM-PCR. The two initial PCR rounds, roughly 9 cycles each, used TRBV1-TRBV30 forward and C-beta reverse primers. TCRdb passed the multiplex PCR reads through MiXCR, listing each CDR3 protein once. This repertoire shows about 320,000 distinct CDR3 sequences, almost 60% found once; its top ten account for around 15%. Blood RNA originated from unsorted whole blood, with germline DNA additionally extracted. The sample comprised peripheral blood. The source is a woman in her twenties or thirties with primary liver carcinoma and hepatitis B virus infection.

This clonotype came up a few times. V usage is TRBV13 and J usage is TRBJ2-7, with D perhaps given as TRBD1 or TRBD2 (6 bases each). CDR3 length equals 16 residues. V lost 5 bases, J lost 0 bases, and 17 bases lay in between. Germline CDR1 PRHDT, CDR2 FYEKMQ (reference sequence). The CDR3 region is CASSALGGPRSYEQYF. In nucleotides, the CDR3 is TGTGCCAGCAGCGCCTTGGGGGGCCCCCGCTCCTACGAGCAGTACTTC. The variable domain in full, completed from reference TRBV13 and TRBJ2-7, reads AAGVIQSPRHLIKEKRETATLKCYPIPRHDTVYWYQQGPGQDPQFLISFYEKMQSDKGSIPDRFSAQQFSDYHSELNMSSLELGDSALYFCASSALGGPRSYEQYFGPGTRLTVT.

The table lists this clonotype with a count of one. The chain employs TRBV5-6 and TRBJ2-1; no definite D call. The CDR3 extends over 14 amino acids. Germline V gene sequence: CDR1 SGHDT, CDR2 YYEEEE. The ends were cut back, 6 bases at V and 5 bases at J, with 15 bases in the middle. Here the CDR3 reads CASNLTWGHNEQFF. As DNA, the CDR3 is TGTGCCAGCAACTTAACATGGGGTCACAATGAGCAGTTCTTC.

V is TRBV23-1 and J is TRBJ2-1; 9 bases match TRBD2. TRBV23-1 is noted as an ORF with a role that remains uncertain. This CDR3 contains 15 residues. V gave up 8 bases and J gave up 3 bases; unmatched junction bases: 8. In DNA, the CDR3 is TGCGCCAGCGGCGGGAAAGCGGGAGGCTACAATGAGCAGTTCTTC. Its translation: CASGGKAGGYNEQFF.

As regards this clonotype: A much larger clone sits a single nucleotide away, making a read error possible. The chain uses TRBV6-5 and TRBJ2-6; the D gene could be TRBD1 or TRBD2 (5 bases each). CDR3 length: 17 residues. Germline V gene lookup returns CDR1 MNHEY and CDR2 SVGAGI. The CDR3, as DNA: TGTGCCAGCACTTTACAGTTTTTGACTACTGGGGCCAACGTCCCGACTTTC. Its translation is CASTLQFLTTGANVPTF.

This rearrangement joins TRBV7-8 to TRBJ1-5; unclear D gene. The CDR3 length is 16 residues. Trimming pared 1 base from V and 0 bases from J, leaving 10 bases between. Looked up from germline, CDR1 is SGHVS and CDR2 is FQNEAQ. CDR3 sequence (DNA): TGTGCCAGCAGCTTAGTGGCAGTTAATAGCAATCAGCCCCAGCATTTT. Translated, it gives CASSLVAVNSNQPQHF.

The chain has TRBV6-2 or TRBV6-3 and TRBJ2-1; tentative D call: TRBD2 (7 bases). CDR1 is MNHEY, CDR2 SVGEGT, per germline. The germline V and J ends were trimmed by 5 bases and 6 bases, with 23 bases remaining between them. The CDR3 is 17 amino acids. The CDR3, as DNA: TGTGCCAGCAGTAAAAACCCAATAGGGGGAGGGCCCAATGAGCAGTTCTTC. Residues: CASSKNPIGGGPNEQFF.

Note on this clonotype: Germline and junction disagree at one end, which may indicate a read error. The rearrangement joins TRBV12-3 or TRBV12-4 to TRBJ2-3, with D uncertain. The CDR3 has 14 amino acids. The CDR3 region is CASNIDWPVDTQYF. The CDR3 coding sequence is TGCGCCAGCAACATAGACTGGCCGGTAGATACGCAGTATTTT.

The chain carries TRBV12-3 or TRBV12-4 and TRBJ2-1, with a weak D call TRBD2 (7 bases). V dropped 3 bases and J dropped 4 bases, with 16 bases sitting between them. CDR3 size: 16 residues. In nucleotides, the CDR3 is TGTGCCAGCAGTTTGGCCGGGGGGCCAAGGTACAATGAGCAGTTCTTC. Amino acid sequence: CASSLAGGPRYNEQFF.

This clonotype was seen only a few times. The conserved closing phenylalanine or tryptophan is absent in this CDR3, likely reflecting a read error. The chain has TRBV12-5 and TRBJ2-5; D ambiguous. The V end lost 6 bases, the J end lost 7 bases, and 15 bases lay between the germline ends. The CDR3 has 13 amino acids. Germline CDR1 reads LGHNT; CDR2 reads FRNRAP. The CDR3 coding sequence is TGTGCTAGTGGCCGAGCCCCGTTGGGGACCCAGTACTCC. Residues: CASGRAPLGTQYS.

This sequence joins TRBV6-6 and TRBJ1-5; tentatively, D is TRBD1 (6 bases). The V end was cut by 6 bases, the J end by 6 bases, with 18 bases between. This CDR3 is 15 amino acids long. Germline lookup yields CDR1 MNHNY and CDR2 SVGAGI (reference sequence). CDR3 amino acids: CASSLTGGTIQPQHF. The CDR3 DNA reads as TGTGCCAGCAGCCTAACCGGGGGGACAATTCAGCCCCAGCATTTT.

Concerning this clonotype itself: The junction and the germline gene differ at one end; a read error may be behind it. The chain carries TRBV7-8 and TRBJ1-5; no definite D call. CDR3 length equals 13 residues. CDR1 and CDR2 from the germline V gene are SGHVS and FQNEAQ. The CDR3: CTSSLSAGQPQHF. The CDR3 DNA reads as TGTACCAGCAGCTTATCGGCAGGACAGCCCCAGCATTTT.

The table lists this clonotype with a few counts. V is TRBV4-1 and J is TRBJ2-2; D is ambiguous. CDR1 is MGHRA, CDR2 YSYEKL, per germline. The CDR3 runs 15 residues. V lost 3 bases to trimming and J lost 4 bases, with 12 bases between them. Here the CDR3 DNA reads TGCGCCAGCAGCCACCCCAAAGCATTCACCGGGGAGCTGTTTTTT. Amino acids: CASSHPKAFTGELFF.

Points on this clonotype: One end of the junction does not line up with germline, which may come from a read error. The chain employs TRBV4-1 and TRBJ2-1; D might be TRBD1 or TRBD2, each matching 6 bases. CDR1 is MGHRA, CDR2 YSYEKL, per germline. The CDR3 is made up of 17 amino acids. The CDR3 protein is CTSSRGGLTGLYNEQFF. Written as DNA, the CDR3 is TGCACCAGCAGCCGAGGGGGGCTAACGGGATTGTACAATGAGCAGTTCTTC.

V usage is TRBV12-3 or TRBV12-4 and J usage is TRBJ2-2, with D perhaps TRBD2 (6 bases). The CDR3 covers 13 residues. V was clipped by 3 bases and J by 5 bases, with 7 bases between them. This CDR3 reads CASSFGGTGELFF. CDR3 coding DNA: TGTGCCAGCAGTTTTGGGGGGACCGGGGAGCTGTTTTTT.

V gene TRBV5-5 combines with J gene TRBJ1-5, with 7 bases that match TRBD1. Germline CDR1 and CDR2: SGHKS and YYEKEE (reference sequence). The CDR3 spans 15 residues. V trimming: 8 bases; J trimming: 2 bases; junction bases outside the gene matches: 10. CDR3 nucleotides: TGTGCCAGAAGAAAGGACAGGCTTGGCAATCAGCCCCAGCATTTT. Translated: CARRKDRLGNQPQHF.

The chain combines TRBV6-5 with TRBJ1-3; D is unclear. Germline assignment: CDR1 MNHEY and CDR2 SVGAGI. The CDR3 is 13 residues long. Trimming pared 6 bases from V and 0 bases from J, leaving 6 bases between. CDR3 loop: CASRLSSGNTIYF. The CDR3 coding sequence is TGTGCCAGCAGGCTCAGCTCTGGAAACACCATATATTTT.

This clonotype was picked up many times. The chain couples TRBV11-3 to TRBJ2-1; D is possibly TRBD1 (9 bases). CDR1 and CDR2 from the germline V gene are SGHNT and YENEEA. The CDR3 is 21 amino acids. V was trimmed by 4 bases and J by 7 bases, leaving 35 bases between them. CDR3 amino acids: CASSSGRGTGRVNSLINEQFF. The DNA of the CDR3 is TGTGCCAGCAGCTCCGGGAGGGGGACAGGGAGGGTCAATAGCCTAATTAATGAGCAGTTCTTC.

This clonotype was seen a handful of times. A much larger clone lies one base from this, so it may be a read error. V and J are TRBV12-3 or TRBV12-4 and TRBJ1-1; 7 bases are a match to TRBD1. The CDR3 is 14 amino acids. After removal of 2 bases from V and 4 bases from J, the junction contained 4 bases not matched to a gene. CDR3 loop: CASSLQGGGTEAFF. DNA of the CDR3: TGTGCCAGCAGTTTACAGGGGGGAGGCACTGAAGCTTTCTTT.

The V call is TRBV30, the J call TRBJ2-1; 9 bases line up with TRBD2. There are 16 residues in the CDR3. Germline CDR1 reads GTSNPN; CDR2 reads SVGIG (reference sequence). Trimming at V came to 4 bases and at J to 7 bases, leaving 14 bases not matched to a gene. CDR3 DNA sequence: TGTGCCTGGACCCGACGAGAACTAGCGGGCCTAAATGAGCAGTTCTTC. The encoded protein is CAWTRRELAGLNEQFF. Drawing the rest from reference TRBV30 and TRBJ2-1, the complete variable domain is SQTIHQWPATLVQPVGSPLSLECTVEGTSNPNLYWYRQAAGRGLQLLFYSVGIGQISSEVPQNLSASRPQDRQFILSSKKLLLSDSGFYLCAWTRRELAGLNEQFFGPGTRLTVL.

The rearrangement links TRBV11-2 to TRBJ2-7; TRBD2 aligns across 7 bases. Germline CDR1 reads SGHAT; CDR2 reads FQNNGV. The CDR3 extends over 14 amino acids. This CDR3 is CVNSSSGLSYEQYF. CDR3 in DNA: TGTGTCAACAGTTCTAGCGGTCTCTCCTACGAGCAGTACTTC.

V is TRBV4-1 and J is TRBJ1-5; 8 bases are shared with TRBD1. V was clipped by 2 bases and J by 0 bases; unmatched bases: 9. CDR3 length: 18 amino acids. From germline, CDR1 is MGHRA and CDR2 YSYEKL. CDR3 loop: CASSQPYSGQDSNQPQHF. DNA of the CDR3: TGCGCCAGCAGCCAACCTTACTCGGGACAGGATAGCAATCAGCCCCAGCATTTT.

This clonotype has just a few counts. The CDR3 nucleotides read TGTGCCAGCAGTGAAGCGTACATGAGCTCCTACAATGAGCAGTTCTTC. Protein product: CASSEAYMSSYNEQFF. This sequence joins TRBV6-1 and TRBJ2-1; D is undetermined. This CDR3 has 16 residues. V shed 0 bases and J shed 0 bases, with 9 bases lying between them. Germline V lookup: CDR1 MNHNS, CDR2 SASEGT.

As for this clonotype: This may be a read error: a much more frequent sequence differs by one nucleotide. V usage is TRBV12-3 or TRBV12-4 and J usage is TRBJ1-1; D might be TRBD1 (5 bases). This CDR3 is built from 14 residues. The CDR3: CVSSLWGIGTEAFF. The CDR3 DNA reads TGTGTCAGCAGTTTATGGGGGATTGGCACTGAAGCTTTCTTT.

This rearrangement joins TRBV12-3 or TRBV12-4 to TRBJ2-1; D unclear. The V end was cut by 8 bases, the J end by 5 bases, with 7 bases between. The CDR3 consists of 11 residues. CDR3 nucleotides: TGTGCCAGCCCCTGTGACAATGAGCAGTTCTTC. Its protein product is CASPCDNEQFF.

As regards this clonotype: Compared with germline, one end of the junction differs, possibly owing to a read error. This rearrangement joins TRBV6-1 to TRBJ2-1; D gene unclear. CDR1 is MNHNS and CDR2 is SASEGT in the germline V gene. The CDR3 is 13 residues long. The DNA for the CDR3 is TGTGCCAGCAGTGAGACCGAATACAGTGAGCAGTTCTTC. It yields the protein CASSETEYSEQFF.

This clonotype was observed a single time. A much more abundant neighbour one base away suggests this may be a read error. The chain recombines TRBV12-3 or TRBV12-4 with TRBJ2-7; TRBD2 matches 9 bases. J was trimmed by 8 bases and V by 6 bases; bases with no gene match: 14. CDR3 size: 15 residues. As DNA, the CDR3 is TGTGCCAGCAGCCGAATTGTGGGACTAGCACCACAGCAGTACTTC. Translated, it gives CASSRIVGLAPQQYF.

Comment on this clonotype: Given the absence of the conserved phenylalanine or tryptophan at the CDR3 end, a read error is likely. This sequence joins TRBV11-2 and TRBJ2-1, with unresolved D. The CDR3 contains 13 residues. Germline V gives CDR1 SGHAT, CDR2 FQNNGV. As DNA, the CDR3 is TGTGCCAGCAGCGGTCCTCTGGTCAATAAGCAGTTCCTC. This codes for CASSGPLVNKQFL.